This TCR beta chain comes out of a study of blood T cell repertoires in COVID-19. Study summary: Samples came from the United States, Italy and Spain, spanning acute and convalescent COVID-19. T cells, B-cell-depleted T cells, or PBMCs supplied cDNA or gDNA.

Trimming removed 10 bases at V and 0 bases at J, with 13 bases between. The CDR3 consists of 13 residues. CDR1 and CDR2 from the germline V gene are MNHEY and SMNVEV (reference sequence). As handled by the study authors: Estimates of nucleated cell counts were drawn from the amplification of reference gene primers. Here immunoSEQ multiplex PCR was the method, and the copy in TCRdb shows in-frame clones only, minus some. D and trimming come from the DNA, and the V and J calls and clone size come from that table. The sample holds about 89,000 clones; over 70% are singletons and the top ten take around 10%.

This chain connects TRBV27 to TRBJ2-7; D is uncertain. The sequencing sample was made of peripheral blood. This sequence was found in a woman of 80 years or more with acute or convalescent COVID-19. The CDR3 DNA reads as TGTGCCACGCGAAGTTCAAGCTCCTACGAGCAGTACTTC. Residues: CATRSSSSYEQYF.